Listed below are T cell receptor beta chains from one sample, sequenced in a study of human T cells and chemical hapten exposure. Each CDR3 protein gets one entry after TCRdb re-called the RACE reads with MiXCR. Seen here are tens of thousands of distinct CDR3 sequences, about 8.9% observed once, and the top ten hold less than 4.5%. Sequencing used whole blood, obtained in connection with sensitization to the hapten diphenylcyclopropenone (DPC). The receptor source for this set is a woman aged 40 to 50 with alopecia areata. Some clones in this sample may be carry-over from other donors' samples. The CDR3 runs from the conserved cysteine through the conserved F or W.

V	CDR3
TRBV7-8	CASRRPGQQTSGANVLTF
TRBV5-4	CASSSMTRSTDTQYF
TRBV12-3/TRBV12-4	CASSRKSVVGTEAFF
TRBV20-1	CSASGFKVTYEQYF
TRBV20-1	CSATYREGSYEQYF
TRBV18	CASSPGGSGGLEQYF
TRBV5-1	CASSLELKETQYF
TRBV28	CASSLVSGTDTQYF
TRBV11-3	CASSLNRGSDTQYF
TRBV7-8	CASSLYQGVETQYF
TRBV7-2	CASSLGAGNGYTF
TRBV2	CASRTGLAGGTDTQYF
TRBV7-9	CASSSVAGGGYEQYF
TRBV29-1	CSVERQETQYF
TRBV7-2	CASSLGGTHNQPQHF
TRBV28	CASSDRQGVQSGTGELFF
TRBV18	CASSPREVYGYTF
TRBV29-1	CSVGTGGKNEQFF
TRBV13	CASSGNTAPWAFF
TRBV15	CATRNPGNTEAFF
TRBV12-3/TRBV12-4	CASSPGTGINQPQHF
TRBV2	CASSRDTPGDIQYF
TRBV6-2/TRBV6-3	CASSQRVEQFF
TRBV6-2/TRBV6-3	CASRRGTSGRNEQYF
TRBV7-8	CASSLIRRQVFVF
TRBV9	CASSPPGLEQETQYF
TRBV4-1	CASSQEGGYEQYF
TRBV12-3/TRBV12-4	CASSALGHLYNSPLHF
TRBV9	CASSVGTSGGVAETQYF
TRBV6-2/TRBV6-3	CASSRDTIWGPNEKLFF
TRBV15	CATSRGLSSYNEQFF
TRBV14	CASSQDQGAQETQYF
TRBV14	CASSQRGQINSPLHF